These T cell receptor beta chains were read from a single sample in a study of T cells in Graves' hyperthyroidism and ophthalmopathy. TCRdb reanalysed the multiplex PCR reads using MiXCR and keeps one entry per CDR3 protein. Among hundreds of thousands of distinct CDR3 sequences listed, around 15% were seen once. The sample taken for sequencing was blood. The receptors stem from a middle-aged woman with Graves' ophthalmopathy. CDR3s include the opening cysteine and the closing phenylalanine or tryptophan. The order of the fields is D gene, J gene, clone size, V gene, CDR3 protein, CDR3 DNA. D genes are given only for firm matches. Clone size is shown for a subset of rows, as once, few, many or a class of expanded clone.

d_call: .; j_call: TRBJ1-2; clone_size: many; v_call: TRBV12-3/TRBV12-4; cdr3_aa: CASSFGTSYGYTF; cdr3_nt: TGTGCCAGCAGTTTCGGGACATCGTATGGCTACACCTTC
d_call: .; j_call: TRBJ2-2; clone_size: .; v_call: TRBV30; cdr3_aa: CAWSPTMTPGELFF; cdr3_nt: TGTGCCTGGAGTCCAACGATGACCCCCGGGGAGCTGTTTTTT
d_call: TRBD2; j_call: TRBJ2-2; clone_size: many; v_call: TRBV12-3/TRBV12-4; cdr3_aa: CASSLVAGVGGELFF; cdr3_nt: TGTGCCAGCAGTTTAGTAGCGGGAGTTGGCGGGGAGCTGTTTTTT
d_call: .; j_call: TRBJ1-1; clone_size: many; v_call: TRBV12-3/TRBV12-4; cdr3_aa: CASNGGGWSEAFF; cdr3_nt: TGTGCCAGCAATGGGGGGGGCTGGTCTGAAGCTTTCTTT
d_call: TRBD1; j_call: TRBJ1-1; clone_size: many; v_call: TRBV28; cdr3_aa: CASSFPTGEVDTEAFF; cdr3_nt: TGTGCCAGCAGTTTCCCGACAGGGGAGGTAGACACTGAAGCTTTCTTT
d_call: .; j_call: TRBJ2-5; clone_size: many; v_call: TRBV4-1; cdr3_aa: CASSQDVRETQYF; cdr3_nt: TGCGCCAGCAGCCAAGATGTCAGGGAGACCCAGTACTTC
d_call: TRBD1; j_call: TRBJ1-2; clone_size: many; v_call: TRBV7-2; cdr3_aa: CASSRPGQGVGGYTF; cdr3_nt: TGTGCCAGCAGCCGCCCGGGACAGGGAGTAGGTGGCTACACCTTC
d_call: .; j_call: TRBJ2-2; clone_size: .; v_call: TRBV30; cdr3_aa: CAWSVKRDTGELFF; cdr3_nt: TGTGCCTGGAGTGTAAAGCGGGACACCGGGGAGCTGTTTTTT
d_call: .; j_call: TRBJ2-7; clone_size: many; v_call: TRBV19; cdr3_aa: CASSIAGQGYEQYF; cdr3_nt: TGTGCCAGTAGTATAGCGGGGCAGGGCTACGAGCAGTACTTC
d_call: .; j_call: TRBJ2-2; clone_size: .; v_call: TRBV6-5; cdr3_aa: CASTSQVDFSTGELFF; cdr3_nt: TGTGCCAGCACTTCCCAGGTGGACTTCAGCACCGGGGAGCTGTTTTTT